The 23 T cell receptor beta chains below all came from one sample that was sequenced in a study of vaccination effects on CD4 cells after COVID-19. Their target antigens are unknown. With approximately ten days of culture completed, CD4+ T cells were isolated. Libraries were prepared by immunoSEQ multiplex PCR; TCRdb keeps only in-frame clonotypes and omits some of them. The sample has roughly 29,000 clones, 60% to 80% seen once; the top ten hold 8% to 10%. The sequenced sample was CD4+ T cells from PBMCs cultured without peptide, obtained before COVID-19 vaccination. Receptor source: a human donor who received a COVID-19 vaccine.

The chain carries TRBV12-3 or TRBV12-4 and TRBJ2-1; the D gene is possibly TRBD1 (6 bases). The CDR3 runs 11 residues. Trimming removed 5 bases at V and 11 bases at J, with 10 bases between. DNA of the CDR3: TGTGCCAGCAGTGTAGGGACAAAGCAGTTCTTC. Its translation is CASSVGTKQFF.

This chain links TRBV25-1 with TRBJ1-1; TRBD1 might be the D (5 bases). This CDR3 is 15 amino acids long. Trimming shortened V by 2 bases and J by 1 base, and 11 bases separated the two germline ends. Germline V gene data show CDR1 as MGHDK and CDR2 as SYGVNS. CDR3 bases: TGTGCCAGCAGTGAACAGGGAAAGGGGAACACTGAAGCTTTCTTT. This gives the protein CASSEQGKGNTEAFF.

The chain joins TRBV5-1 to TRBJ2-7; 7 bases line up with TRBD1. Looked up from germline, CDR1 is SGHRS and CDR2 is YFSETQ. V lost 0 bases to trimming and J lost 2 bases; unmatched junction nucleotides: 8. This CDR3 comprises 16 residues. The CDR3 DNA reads TGCGCCAGCAGCTTGGCGGATACAGGGGTCCCCTACGAGCAGTACTTC. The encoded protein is CASSLADTGVPYEQYF.

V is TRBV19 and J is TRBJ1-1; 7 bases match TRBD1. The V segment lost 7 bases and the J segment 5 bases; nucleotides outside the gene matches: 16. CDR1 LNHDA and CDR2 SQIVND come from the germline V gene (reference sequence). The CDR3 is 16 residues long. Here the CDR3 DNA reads TGTGCCAGTATGGGCCTTTCAACAGGGGTGGAAACTGAAGCTTTCTTT. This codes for CASMGLSTGVETEAFF.

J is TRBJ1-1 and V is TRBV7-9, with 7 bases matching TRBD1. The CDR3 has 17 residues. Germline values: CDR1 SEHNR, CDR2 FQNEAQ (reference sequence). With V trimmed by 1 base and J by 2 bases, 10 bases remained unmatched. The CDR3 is CASSLVIGRQGNTEAFF. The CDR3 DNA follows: TGTGCCAGCAGCTTAGTGATCGGAAGACAGGGAAACACTGAAGCTTTCTTT.

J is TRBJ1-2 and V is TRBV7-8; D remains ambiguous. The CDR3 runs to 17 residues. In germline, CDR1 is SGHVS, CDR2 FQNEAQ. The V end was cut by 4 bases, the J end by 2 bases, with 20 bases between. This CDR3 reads CASSSRRQALGNYGYTF. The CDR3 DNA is TGTGCCAGCAGCTCTCGTAGGCAGGCCTTAGGGAACTATGGCTACACCTTC.

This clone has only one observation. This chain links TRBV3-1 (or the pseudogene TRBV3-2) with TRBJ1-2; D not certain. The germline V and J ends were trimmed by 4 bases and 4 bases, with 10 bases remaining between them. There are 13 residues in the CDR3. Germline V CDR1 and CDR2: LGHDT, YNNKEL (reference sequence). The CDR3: CASSPQNSYGYTF. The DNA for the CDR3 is TGTGCCAGCAGCCCCCAAAACTCCTATGGCTACACCTTC.

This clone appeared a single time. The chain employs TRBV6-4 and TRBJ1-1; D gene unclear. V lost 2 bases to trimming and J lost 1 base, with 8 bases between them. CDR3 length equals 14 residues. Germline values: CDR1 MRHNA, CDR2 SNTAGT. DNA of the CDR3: TGTGCCAGCAGTGACCGGGATAAGAACACTGAAGCTTTCTTT. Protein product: CASSDRDKNTEAFF.

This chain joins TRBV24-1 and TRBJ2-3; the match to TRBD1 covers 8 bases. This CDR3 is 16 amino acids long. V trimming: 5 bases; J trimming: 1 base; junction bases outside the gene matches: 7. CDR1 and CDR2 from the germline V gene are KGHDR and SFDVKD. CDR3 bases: TGTGCCACCAGTGGGGCAGGGGGCCAGGGCACAGATACGCAGTATTTT. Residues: CATSGAGGQGTDTQYF.

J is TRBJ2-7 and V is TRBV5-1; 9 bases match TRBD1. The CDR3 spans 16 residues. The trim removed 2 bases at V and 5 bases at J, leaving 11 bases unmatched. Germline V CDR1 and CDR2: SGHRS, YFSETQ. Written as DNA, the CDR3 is TGCGCCAGCAGCTTACTTTCCGGGACAGGGATCGACGAGCAGTACTTC. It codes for CASSLLSGTGIDEQYF.

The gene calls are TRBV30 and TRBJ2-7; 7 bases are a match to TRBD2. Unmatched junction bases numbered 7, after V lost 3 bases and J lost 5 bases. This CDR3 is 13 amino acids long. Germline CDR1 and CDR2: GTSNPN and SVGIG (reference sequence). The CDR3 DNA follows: TGTGCCTGGAGAGCGGGGCCTATTGACGAGCAGTACTTC. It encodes CAWRAGPIDEQYF.

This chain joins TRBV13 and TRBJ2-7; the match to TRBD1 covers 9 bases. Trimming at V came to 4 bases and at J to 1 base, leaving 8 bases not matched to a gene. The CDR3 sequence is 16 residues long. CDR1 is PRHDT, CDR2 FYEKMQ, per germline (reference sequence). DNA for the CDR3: TGTGCCAGCAGCTCGAGGGGACAGGGTTTGTCCTACGAGCAGTACTTC. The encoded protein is CASSSRGQGLSYEQYF. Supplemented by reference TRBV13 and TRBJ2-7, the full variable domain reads AAGVIQSPRHLIKEKRETATLKCYPIPRHDTVYWYQQGPGQDPQFLISFYEKMQSDKGSIPDRFSAQQFSDYHSELNMSSLELGDSALYFCASSSRGQGLSYEQYFGPGTRLTVT.

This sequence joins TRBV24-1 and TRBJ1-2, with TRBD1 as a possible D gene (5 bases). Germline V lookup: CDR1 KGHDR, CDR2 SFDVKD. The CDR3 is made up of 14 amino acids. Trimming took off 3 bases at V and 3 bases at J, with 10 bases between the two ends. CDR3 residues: CATSDMTGDYGYTF. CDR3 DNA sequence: TGTGCCACCAGTGATATGACGGGGGACTATGGCTACACCTTC.

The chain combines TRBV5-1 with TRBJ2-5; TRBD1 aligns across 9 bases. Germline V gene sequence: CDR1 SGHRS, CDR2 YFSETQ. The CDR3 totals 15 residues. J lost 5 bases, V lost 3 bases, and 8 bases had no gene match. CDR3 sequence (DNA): TGCGCCAGCAGCTCGACAGGGGGATCTTTGGAGACCCAGTACTTC. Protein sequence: CASSSTGGSLETQYF.

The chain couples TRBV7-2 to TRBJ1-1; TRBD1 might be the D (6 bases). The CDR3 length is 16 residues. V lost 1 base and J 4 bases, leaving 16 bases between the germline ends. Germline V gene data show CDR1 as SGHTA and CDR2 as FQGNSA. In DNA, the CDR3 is TGTGCCAGCAGCTTAGTGGGTGGGGGCGCGGGCACTGAAGCTTTCTTT. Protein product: CASSLVGGGAGTEAFF. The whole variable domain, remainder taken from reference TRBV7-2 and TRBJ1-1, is GAGVSQSPSNKVTEKGKDVELRCDPISGHTALYWYRQSLGQGLEFLIYFQGNSAPDKSGLPSDRFSAERTGGSVSTLTIQRTQQEDSAVYLCASSLVGGGAGTEAFFGQGTRLTVV.

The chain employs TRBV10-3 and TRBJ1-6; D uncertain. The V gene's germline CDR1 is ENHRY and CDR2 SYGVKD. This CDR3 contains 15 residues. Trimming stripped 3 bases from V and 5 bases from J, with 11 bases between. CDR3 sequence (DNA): TGTGCCATCAGTGACCCTCTGGGCCATAATTCACCCCTCCACTTT. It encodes CAISDPLGHNSPLHF.

The CDR3 loop is CASSVGAAGSYNEQFF. The CDR3 region has the DNA TGTGCCAGCAGCGTAGGAGCGGCGGGATCCTACAATGAGCAGTTCTTC. The chain employs TRBV9 and TRBJ2-1, with a weak D call TRBD2 (6 bases). Germline CDR1 is SGDLS and CDR2 is YYNGEE. CDR3 size: 16 residues. V lost 0 bases and J lost 1, with 11 bases in between.

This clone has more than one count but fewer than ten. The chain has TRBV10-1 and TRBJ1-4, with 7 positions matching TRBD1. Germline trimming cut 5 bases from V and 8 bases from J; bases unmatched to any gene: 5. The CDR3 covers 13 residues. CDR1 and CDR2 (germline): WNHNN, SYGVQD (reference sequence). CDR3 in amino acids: CASSPGQSEKLFF. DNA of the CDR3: TGCGCCAGCAGTCCGGGACAGTCGGAAAAACTGTTTTTT.

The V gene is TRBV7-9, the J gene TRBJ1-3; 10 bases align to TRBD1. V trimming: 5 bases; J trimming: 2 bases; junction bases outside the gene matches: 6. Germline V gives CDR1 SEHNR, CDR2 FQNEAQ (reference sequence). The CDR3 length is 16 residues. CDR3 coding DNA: TGTGCCAGCAGCGCAAGACAGGGGGCTGCTGGAAACACCATATATTTT. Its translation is CASSARQGAAGNTIYF.

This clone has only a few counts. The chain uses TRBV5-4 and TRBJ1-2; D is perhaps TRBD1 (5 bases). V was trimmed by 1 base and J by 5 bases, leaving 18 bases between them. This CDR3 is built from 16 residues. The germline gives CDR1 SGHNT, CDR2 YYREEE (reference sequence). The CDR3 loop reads CASSLMQGLRQYGYTF. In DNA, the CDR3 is TGTGCCAGCAGCTTGATGCAGGGCCTGAGGCAGTATGGCTACACCTTC. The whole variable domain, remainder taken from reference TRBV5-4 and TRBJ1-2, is ETGVTQSPTHLIKTRGQQVTLRCSSQSGHNTVSWYQQALGQGPQFIFQYYREEENGRGNFPPRFSGLQFPNYSSELNVNALELDDSALYLCASSLMQGLRQYGYTFGSGTRLTVV.

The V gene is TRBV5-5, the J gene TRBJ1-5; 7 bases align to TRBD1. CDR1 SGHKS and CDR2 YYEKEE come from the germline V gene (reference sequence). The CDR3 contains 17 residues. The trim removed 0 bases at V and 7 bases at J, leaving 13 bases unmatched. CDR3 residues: CASSLGGGAIFVQPQHF. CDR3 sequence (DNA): TGTGCCAGCAGCTTGGGAGGGGGCGCGATCTTCGTACAGCCCCAGCATTTT.

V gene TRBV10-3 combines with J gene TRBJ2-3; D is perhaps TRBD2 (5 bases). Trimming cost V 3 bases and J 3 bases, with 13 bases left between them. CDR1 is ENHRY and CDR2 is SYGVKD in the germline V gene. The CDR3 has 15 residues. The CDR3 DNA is TGTGCCATCAGTGACCTTGAGGGCGGGACAGATACGCAGTATTTT. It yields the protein CAISDLEGGTDTQYF.

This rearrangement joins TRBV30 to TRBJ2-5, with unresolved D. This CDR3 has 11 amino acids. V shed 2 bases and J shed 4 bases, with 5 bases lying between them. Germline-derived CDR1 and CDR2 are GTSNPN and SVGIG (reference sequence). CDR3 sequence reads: CAWSPVETQYF. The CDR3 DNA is TGTGCCTGGAGTCCCGTAGAGACCCAGTACTTC.